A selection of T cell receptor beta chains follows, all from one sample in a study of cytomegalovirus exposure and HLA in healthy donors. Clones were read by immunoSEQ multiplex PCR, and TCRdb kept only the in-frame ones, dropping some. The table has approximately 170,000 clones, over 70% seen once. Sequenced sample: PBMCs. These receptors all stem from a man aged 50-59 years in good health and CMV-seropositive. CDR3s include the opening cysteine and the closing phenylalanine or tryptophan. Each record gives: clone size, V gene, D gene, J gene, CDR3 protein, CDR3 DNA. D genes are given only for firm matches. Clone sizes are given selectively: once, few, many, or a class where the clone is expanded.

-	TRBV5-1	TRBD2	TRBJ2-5	CASSLAGRGGVETQYF	TGCGCCAGCAGCTTGGCGGGGCGGGGGGGCGTGGAGACCCAGTACTTC
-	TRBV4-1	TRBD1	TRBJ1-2	CASSLGQGARGYTF	TGCGCCAGCAGCCTCGGACAGGGGGCAAGAGGCTACACCTTC
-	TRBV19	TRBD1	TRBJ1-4	CASRPGTVVNEKLFF	TGTGCCAGTAGGCCCGGGACAGTCGTTAATGAAAAACTGTTTTTT
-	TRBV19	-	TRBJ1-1	CASSRGSGAEAFF	TGTGCCAGTAGTCGGGGGTCGGGCGCTGAAGCTTTCTTT
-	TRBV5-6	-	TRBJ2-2	CASNFGLTGNAGELFF	TGTGCCAGCAACTTTGGCCTCACGGGGAACGCCGGGGAGCTGTTTTTT
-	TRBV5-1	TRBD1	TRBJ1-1	CASSFARAGQVTEAFF	TGCGCCAGCAGCTTTGCACGGGCGGGACAGGTGACTGAAGCTTTCTTT
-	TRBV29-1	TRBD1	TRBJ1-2	CSVTSGGNYGYTF	TGCAGCGTAACTTCAGGGGGCAACTATGGCTACACCTTC
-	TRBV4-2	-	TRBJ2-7	CASSQVPGAGYEQYF	TGTGCCAGCAGCCAAGTCCCAGGGGCAGGTTACGAGCAGTACTTC
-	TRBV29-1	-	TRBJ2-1	CSVEDRYNEQFF	TGCAGCGTTGAAGATCGGTACAATGAGCAGTTCTTC
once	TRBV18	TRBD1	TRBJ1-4	CASSPPGQINEKLFF	TGTGCCAGCTCACCACCGGGACAGATTAATGAAAAACTGTTTTTT
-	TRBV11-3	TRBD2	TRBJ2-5	CASSLGTSGKETQYF	TGTGCCAGCAGCTTAGGGACTAGCGGGAAAGAGACCCAGTACTTC
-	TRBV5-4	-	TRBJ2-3	CASSSAGGTDTQYF	TGTGCCAGCAGCTCAGCGGGTGGCACAGATACGCAGTATTTT
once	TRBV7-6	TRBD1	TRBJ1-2	CASSLATGTGHGYTF	TGTGCCAGCAGCTTAGCCACCGGGACAGGTCACGGCTACACCTTC
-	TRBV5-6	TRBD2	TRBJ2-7	CASSFWEAGAYEQYF	TGTGCCAGCAGCTTTTGGGAGGCGGGAGCCTACGAGCAGTACTTC
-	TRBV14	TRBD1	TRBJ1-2	CASSQVPRGLGYTF	TGTGCCAGCAGCCAAGTACCCAGGGGGCTTGGCTACACCTTC
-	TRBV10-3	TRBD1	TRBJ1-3	CAISAGGSGNTIYF	TGTGCCATCAGTGCAGGGGGCTCTGGAAACACCATATATTTT
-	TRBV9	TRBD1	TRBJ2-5	CASSKGQGWETQYF	TGTGCCAGCAGCAAGGGACAGGGGTGGGAGACCCAGTACTTC
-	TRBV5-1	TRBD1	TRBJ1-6	CASSFRDRTHSPLHF	TGCGCCAGCAGCTTCCGGGACAGGACGCATTCACCCCTCCACTTT
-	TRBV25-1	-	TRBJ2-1	CASSKWGADDEQFF	TGTGCCAGCAGTAAATGGGGCGCCGACGATGAGCAGTTCTTC
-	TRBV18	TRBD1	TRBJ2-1	CASSRGQVGEQFF	TGTGCCAGCTCACGGGGACAGGTCGGTGAGCAGTTCTTC
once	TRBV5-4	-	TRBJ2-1	CASSLGSPQEQFF	TGTGCCAGCAGCTTGGGGTCCCCACAAGAGCAGTTCTTC
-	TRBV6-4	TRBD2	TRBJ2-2	CASSEWTSLEDTGELFF	TGTGCCAGCAGTGAATGGACTAGCTTGGAAGACACCGGGGAGCTGTTTTTT
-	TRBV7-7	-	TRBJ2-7	CASSPSSYGQYF	TGTGCTAGCAGCCCGAGCTCCTACGGGCAGTACTTC
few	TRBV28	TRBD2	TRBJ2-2	CASSTTGGLHTGELFF	TGTGCCAGCAGCACGACGGGGGGTTTACACACCGGGGAGCTGTTTTTT
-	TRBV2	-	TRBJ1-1	CASSEYRINTEAFF	TGTGCCAGCAGTGAATACAGGATTAACACTGAAGCTTTCTTT
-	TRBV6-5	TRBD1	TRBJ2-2	CASSYGDRGDRELFF	TGTGCCAGCAGTTACGGGGACAGGGGGGACCGGGAGCTGTTTTTT
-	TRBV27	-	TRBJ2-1	CASSSSSLGEFF	TGTGCCAGCAGTTCTAGCTCCCTCGGGGAGTTCTTC
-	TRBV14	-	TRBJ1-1	CASSQQGPPYTEAFF	TGTGCCAGCAGCCAGCAGGGGCCACCTTACACTGAAGCTTTCTTT
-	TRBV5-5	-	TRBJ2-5	CASSADSATETQYF	TGTGCCAGCAGCGCGGACAGTGCCACGGAGACCCAGTACTTC
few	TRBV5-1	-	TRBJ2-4	CASSTIGDGNIQYF	TGCGCCAGCAGCACCATAGGGGATGGAAACATTCAGTACTTC
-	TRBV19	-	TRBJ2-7	CASSREGQNYEQYF	TGTGCCAGTAGCCGAGAAGGACAGAACTACGAGCAGTACTTC